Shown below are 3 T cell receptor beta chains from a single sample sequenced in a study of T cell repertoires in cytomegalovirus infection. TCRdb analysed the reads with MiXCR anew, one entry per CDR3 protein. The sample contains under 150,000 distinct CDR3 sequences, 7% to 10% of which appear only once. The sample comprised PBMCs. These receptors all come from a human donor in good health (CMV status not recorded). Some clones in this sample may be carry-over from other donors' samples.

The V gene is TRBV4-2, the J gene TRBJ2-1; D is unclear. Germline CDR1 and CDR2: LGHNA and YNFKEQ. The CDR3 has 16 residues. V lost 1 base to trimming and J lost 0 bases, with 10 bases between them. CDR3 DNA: TGTGCCAGCAGCCAAGGACGGAAGAGCTCCTACAATGAGCAGTTCTTC. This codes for CASSQGRKSSYNEQFF.

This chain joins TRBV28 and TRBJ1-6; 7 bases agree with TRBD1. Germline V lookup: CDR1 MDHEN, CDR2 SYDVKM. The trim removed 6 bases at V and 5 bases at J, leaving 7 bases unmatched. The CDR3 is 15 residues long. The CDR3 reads CASRGTAPDNSPLHF. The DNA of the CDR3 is TGTGCCAGCAGGGGGACAGCTCCCGATAATTCACCCCTCCACTTT.

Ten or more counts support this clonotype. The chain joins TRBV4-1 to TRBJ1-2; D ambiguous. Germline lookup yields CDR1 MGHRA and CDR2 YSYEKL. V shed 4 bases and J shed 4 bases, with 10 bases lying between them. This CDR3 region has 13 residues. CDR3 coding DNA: TGCGCCAGCAGCCCCGGACCGATCTATGGCTACACCTTC. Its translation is CASSPGPIYGYTF.